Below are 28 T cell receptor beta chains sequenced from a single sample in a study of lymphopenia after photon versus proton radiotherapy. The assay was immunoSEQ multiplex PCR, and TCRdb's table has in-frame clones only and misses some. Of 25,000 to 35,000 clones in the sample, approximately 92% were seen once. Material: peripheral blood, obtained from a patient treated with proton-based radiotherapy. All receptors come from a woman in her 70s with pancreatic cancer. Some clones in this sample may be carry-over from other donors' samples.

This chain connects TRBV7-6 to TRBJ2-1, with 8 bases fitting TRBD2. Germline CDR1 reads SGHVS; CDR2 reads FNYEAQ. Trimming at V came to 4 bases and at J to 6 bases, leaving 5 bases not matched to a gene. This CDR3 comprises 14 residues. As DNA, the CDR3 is TGTGCCAGCAGCTCCCGCCGGGGGGGCAATGAGCAGTTCTTC. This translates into CASSSRRGGNEQFF.

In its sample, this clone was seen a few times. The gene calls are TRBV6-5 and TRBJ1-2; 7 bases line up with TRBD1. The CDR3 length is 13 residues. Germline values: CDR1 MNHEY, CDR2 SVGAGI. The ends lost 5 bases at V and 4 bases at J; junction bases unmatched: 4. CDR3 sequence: CASSRQGAYGYTF. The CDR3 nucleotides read TGTGCCAGCAGTCGACAGGGCGCCTATGGCTACACCTTC.

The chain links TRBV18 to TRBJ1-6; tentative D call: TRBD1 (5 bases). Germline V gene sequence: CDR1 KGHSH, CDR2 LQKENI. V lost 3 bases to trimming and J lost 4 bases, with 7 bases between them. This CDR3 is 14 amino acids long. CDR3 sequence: CASSPGTYNSPLHF. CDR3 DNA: TGTGCCAGCTCACCCGGGACGTATAATTCACCCCTCCACTTT.

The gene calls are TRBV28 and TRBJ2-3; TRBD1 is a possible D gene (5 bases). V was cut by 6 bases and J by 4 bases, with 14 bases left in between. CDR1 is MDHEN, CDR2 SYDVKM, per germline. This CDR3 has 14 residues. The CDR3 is CASRNPGFSDTQYF. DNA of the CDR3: TGTGCCAGCAGGAATCCAGGGTTTTCAGATACGCAGTATTTT.

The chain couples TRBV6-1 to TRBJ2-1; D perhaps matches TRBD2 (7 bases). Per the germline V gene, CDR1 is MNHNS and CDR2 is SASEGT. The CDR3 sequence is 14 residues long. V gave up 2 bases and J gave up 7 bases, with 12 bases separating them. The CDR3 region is CASSEREGGNEQFF. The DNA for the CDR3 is TGTGCCAGCAGTGAAAGGGAGGGGGGAAATGAGCAGTTCTTC.

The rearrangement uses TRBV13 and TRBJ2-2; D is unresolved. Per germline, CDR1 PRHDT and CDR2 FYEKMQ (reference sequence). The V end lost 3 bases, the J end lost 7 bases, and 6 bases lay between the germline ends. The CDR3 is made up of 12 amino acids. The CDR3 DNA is TGTGCCAGCAGCTTGTTGGGCGGGGAGCTGTTTTTT. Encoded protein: CASSLLGGELFF. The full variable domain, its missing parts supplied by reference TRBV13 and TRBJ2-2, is AAGVIQSPRHLIKEKRETATLKCYPIPRHDTVYWYQQGPGQDPQFLISFYEKMQSDKGSIPDRFSAQQFSDYHSELNMSSLELGDSALYFCASSLLGGELFFGEGSRLTVL.

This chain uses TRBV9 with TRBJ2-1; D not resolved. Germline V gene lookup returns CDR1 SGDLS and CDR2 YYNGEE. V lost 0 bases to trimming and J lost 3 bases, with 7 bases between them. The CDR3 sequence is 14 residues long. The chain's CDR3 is CASSVVLGYNEQFF. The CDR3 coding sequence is TGTGCCAGCAGCGTAGTATTGGGCTACAATGAGCAGTTCTTC.

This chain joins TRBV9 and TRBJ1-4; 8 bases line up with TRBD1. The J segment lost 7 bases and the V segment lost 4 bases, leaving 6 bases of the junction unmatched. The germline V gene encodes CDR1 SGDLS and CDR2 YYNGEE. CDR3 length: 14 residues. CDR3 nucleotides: TGTGCCAGCAGCACGACAGGGGCGCGTGAAAAACTGTTTTTT. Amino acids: CASSTTGAREKLFF.

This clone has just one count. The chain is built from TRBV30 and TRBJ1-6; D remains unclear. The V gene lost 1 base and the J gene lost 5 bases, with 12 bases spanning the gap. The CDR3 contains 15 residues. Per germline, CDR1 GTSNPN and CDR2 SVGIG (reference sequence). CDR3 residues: CAWSAKRSNNSPLHF. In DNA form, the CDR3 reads TGTGCCTGGAGTGCCAAGCGAAGTAATAATTCACCCCTCCACTTT.

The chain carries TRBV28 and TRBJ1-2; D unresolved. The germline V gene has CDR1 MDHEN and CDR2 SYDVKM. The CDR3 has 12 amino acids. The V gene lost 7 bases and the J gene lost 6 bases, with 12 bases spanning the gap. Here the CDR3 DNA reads TGTGCCAGCATCTCCAGGCGGGATGGCTACACCTTC. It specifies CASISRRDGYTF.

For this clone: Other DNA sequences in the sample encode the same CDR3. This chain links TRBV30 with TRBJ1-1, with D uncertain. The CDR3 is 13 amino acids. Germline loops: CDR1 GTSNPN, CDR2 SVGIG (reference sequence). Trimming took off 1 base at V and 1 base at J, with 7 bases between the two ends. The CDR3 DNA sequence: TGTGCCTGGAGTGAGCAGCAGAACACTGAAGCTTTCTTT. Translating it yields CAWSEQQNTEAFF.

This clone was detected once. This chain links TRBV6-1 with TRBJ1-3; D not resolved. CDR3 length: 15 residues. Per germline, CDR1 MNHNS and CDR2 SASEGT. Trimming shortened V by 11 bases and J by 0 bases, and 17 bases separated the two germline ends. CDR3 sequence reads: CASLSGVISGNTIYF. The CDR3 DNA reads TGTGCCTCCCTGTCCGGGGTGATCTCTGGAAACACCATATATTTT.

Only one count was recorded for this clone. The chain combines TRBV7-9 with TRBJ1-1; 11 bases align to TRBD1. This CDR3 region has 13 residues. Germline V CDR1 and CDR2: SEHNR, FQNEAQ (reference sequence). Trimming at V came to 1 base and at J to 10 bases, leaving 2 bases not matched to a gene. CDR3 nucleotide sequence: TGTGCCAGCAGCTTAGTTGGACAGGGGGCAGCTTTCTTT. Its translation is CASSLVGQGAAFF.

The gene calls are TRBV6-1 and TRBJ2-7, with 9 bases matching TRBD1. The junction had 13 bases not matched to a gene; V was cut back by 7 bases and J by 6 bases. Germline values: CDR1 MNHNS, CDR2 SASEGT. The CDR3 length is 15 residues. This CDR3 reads CASTPGDRVNLEQYF. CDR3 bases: TGTGCCAGCACCCCCGGGGACAGGGTAAATCTCGAGCAGTACTTC.

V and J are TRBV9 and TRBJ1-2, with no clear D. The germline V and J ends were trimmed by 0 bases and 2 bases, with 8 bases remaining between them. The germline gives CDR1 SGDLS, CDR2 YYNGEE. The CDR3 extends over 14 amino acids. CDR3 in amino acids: CASSVDENNYGYTF. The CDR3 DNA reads TGTGCCAGCAGCGTAGATGAGAACAACTATGGCTACACCTTC.

The CDR3 region has the DNA TGTGCCAGCAGTTTGACAGGGGAAGCAGATACGCAGTATTTT. Translated: CASSLTGEADTQYF. The chain links TRBV28 to TRBJ2-3; TRBD1 aligns across 8 bases. J gave up 4 bases and V 3 bases, and 3 bases lay outside the gene matches. The CDR3 has 14 residues. The V gene's germline CDR1 is MDHEN and CDR2 SYDVKM.

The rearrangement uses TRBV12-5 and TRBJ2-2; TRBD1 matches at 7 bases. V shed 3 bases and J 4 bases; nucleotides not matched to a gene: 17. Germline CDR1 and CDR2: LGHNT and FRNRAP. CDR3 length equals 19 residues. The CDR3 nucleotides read TGTGCTAGTGGTTTTCTTCAGACAGGGAAGGTATCGGGCACCGGGGAGCTGTTTTTT. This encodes CASGFLQTGKVSGTGELFF.

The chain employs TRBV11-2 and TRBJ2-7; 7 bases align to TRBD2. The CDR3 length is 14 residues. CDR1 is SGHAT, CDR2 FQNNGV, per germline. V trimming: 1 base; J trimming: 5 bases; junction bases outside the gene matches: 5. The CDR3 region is CASSLAGRSNEQYF. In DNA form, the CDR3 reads TGTGCCAGCAGCTTAGCCGGGAGGAGCAACGAGCAGTACTTC.

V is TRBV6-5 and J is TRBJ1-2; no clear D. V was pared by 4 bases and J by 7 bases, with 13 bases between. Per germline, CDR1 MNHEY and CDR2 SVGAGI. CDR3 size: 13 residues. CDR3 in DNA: TGTGCCAGCAGTTCCGGTACAGCTAGTGGCTACACCTTC. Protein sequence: CASSSGTASGYTF.

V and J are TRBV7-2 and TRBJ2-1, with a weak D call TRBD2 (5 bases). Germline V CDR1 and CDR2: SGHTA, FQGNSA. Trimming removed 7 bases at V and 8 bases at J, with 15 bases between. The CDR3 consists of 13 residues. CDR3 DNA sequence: TGTGCCAGCAAACCATCGAACGGGGATGAGCAGTTCTTC. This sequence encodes CASKPSNGDEQFF.

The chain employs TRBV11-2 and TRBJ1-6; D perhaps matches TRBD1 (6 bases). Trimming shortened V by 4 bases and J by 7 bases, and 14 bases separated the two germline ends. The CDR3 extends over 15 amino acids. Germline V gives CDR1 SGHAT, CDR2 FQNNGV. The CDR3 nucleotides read TGTGCCAGCAGCTACCAGGGCAGGGGCAATTCACCCCTCCACTTT. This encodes CASSYQGRGNSPLHF.

The CDR3 loop is CASSQDAWGNEQFF. The CDR3 coding sequence is TGTGCCAGCAGCCAAGATGCCTGGGGGAATGAGCAGTTCTTC. The rearrangement links TRBV4-2 to TRBJ2-1, with D perhaps being TRBD1 or TRBD2 (5 bases each). CDR1 LGHNA and CDR2 YNFKEQ come from the germline V gene. Deletions cut 0 bases from V and 7 bases from J, with 10 bases between. The CDR3 has 14 residues.

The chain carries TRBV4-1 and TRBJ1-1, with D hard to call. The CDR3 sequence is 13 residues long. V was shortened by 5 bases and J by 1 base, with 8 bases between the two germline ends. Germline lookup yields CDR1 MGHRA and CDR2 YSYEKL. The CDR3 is CASSKVGNTEAFF. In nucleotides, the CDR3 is TGCGCCAGCAGCAAGGTGGGGAACACTGAAGCTTTCTTT.

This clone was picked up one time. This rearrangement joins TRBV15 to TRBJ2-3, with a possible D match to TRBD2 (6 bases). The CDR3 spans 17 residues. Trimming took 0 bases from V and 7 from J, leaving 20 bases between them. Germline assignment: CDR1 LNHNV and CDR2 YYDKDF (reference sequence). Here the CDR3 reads CATSRDRQKDYQYTQYF. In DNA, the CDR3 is TGTGCCACCAGCAGAGATCGGCAGAAGGACTACCAATATACGCAGTATTTT.

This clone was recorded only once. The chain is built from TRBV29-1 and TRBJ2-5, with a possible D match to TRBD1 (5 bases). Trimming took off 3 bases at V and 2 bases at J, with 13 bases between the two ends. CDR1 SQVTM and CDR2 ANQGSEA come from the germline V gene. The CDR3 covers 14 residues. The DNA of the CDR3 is TGCAGCGTTGAGCTAGGGGCACTACAAGAGACCCAGTACTTC. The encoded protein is CSVELGALQETQYF.

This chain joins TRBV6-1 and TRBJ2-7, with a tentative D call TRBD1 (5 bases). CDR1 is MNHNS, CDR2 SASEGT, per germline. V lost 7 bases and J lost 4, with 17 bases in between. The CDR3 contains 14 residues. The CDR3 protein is CASIRMAGLYEQYF. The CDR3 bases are TGTGCCAGCATCCGCATGGCAGGGCTATACGAGCAGTACTTC.

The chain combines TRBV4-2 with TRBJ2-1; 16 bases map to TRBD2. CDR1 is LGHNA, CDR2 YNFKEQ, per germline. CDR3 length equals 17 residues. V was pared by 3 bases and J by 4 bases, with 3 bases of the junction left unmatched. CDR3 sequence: CASSQGLAGGGYNEQFF. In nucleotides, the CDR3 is TGTGCCAGCAGCCAGGGACTAGCGGGAGGGGGATACAATGAGCAGTTCTTC.

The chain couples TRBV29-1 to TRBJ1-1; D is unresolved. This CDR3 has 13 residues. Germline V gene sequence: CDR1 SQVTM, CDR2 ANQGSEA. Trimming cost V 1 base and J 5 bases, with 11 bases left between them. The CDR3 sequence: CSVEVFSKTEAFF. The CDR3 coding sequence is TGCAGCGTTGAAGTCTTCAGCAAAACTGAAGCTTTCTTT.